This T cell receptor (beta chain) was sequenced during a study of HIV-infected children after antiretroviral therapy interruption. Overall study: Four children interrupted treatment; four stayed on continuous treatment. Interruption-arm samples span weeks 0, 12, interruption end (24 or 48), and about 3 years post-study.

Study observations and caveats: By the end of treatment interruption, naive CD4+ clonality (Gini) increased.

CDR1 is LGHNT, CDR2 FRNRAP, per germline. This CDR3 contains 12 residues. Stated treatment: PENTA 11 planned treatment interruption arm or continuous ART arm. In this sample, this clonotype turned up a few times. Its antigen is currently unknown. The TCR library was built from RNA with a 3' RACE protocol and unique molecular identifiers. In TCRdb, the 3' RACE reads were re-called with MiXCR into one record per CDR3 protein. The sample lists 70,000 to 90,000 distinct CDR3 sequences, roughly 6.4% occurring once. V and J are TRBV12-5 and TRBJ2-2; D gene unclear. This receptor was identified in a pool of human donors with HIV. The material sequenced was CD45RA+ CD4+ T cells from PBMCs, pooled from several time points, taken from a donor given antiretroviral therapy, either interrupted or continuous. As to subset: naive CD4+ CD45RA+ CD45RO- T cells. CDR3 sequence reads: CEWGLNTGELFF. The CDR3 nucleotides read TGTGAGTGGGGTCTTAACACCGGGGAGCTGTTTTTT.